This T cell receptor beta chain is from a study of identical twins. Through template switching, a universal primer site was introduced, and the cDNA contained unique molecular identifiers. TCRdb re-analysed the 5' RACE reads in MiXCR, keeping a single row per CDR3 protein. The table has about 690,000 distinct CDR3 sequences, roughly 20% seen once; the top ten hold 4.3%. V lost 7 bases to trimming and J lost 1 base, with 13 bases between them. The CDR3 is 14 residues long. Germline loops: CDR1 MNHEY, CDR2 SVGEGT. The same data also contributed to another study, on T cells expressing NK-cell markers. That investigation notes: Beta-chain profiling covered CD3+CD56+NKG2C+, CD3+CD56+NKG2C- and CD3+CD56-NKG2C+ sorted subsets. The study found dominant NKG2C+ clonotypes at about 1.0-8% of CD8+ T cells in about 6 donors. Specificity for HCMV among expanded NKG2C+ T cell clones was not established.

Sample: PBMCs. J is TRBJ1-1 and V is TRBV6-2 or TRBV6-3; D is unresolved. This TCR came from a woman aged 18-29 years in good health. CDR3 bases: TGTGCCAGCATTGGAAAGGGTTCGAACACTGAAGCTTTCTTT. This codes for CASIGKGSNTEAFF.